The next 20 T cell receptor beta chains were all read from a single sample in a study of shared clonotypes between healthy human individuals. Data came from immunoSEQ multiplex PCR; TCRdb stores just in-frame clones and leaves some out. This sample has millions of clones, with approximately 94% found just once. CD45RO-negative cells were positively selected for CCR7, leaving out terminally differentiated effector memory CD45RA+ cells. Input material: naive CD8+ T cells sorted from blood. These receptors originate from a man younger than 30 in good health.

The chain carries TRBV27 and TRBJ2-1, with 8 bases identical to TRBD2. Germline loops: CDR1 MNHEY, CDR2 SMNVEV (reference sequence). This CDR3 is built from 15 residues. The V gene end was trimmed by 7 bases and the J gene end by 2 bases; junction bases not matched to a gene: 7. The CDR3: CASNRGTSPYNEQFF. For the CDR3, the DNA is TGTGCCAGCAACCGTGGGACTAGTCCCTACAATGAGCAGTTCTTC.

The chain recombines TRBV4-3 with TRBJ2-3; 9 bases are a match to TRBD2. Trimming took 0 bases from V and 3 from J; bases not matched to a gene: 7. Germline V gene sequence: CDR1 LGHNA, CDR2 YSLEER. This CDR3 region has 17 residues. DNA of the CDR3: TGCGCCAGCAGCCAAGACTATGCGGGAGGGCCGACAGATACGCAGTATTTT. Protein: CASSQDYAGGPTDTQYF.

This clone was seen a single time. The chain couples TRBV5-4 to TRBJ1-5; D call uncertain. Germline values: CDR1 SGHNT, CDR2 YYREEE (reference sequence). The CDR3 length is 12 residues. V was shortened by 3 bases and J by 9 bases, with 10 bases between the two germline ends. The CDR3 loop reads CASSSEEGPQHF. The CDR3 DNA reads TGTGCCAGCAGCTCCGAGGAGGGGCCCCAGCATTTT.

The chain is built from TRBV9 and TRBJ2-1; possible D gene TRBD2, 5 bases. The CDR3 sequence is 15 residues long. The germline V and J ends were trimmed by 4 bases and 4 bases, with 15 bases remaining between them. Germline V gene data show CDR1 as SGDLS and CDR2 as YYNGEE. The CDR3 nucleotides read TGTGCCAGCAGCACTAGTGGGCTAGCATACAATGAGCAGTTCTTC. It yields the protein CASSTSGLAYNEQFF.

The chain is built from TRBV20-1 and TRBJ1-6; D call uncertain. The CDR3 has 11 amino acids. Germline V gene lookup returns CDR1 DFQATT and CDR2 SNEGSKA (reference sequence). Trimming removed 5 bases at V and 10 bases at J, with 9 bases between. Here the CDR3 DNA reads TGCAGTGCTCAGGCGGCGTCACCCCTCCACTTT. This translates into CSAQAASPLHF.

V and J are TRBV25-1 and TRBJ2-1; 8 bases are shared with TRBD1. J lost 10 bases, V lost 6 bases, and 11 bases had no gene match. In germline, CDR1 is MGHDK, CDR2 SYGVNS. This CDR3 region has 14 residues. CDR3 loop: CASSGTGEKLEQFF. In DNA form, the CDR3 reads TGTGCCAGCAGCGGGACAGGTGAAAAATTAGAGCAGTTCTTC.

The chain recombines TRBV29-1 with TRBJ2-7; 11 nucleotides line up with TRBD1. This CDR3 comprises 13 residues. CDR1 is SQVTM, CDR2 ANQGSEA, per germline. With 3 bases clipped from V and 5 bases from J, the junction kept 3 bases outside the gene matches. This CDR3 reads CSVEGDRGNEQYF. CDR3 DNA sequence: TGCAGCGTTGAGGGGGACAGGGGGAACGAGCAGTACTTC.

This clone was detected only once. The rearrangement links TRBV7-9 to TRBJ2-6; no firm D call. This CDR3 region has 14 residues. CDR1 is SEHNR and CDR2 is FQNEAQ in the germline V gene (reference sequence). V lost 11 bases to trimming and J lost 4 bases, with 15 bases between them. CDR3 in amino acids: CAVGWLEGANVLTF. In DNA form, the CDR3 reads TGTGCCGTGGGATGGTTGGAGGGGGCCAACGTCCTGACTTTC.

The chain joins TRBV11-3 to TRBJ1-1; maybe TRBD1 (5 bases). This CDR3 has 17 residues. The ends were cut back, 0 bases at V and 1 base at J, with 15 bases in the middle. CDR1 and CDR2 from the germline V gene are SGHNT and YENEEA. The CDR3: CASSLDPEHRSNTEAFF. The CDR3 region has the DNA TGTGCCAGCAGCTTAGACCCTGAACACAGGTCGAACACTGAAGCTTTCTTT.

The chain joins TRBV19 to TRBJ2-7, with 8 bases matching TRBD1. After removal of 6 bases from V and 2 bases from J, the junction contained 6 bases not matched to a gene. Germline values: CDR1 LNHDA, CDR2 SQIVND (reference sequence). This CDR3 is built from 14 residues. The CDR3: CASSQGARAYEQYF. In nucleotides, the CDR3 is TGTGCCAGTAGCCAGGGGGCGCGGGCCTACGAGCAGTACTTC.

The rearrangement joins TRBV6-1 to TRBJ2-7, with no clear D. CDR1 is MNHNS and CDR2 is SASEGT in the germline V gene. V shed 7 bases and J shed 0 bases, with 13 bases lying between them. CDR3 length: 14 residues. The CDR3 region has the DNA TGTGCCAGCACTTCATTCGCAAGCTCCTACGAGCAGTACTTC. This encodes CASTSFASSYEQYF.

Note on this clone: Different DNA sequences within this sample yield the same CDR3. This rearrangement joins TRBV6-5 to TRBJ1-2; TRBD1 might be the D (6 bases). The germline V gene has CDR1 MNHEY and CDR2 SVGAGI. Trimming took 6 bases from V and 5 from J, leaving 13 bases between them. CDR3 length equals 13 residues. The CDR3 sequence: CASSPGGTYGYTF. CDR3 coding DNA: TGTGCCAGCAGCCCCGGCGGGACATATGGCTACACCTTC.

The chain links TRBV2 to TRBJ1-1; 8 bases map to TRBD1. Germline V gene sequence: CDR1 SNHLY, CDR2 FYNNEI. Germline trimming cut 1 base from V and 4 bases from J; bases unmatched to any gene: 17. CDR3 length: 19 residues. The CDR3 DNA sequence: TGTGCCAGCAGTGAAGGTGGACAGGGTGCGGGAATAATGAGCACTGAAGCTTTCTTT. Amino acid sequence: CASSEGGQGAGIMSTEAFF.

As DNA, the CDR3 is TGTGCCATCAGTGAGTCGTCTAGCGGGAACTCCTACAATGAGCAGTTCTTC. As protein: CAISESSSGNSYNEQFF. This chain uses TRBV10-3 with TRBJ2-1; 9 nucleotides line up with TRBD2. CDR3 size: 17 residues. V was clipped by 0 bases and J by 0 bases; unmatched bases: 3. Germline CDR1 is ENHRY and CDR2 is SYGVKD.

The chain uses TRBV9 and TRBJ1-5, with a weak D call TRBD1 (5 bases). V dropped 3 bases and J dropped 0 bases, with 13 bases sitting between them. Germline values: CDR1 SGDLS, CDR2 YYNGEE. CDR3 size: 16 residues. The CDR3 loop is CASSAGLTYSNQPQHF. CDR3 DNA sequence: TGTGCCAGCAGCGCGGGACTTACGTATAGCAATCAGCCCCAGCATTTT.

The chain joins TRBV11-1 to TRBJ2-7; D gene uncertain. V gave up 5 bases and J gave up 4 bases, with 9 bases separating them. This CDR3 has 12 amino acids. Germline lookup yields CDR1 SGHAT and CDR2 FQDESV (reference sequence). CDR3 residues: CASSTNSYEQYF. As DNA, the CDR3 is TGTGCCAGCAGCACCAACTCGTACGAGCAGTACTTC.

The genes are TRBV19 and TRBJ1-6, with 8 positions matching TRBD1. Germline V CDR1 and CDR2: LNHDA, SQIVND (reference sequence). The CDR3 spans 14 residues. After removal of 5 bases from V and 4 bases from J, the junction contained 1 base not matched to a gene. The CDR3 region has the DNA TGTGCCAGTAGTGACAGGGGATATAATTCACCCCTCCACTTT. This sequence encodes CASSDRGYNSPLHF.

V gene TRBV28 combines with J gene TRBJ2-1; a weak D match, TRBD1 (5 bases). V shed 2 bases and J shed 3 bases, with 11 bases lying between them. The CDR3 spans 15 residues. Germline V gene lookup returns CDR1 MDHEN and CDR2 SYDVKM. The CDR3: CASSLVGVGYNEQFF. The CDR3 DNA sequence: TGTGCCAGCAGTTTAGTAGGGGTTGGCTACAATGAGCAGTTCTTC.

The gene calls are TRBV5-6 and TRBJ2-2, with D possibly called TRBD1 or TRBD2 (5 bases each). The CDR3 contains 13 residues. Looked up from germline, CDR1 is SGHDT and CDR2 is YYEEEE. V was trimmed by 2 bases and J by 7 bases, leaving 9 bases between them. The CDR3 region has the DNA TGTGCCAGCAGCTTCGGGACGCTCGGGGAGCTGTTTTTT. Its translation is CASSFGTLGELFF.

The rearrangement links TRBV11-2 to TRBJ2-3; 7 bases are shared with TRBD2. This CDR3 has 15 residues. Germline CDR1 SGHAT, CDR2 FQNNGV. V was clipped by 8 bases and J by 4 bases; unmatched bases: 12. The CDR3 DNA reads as TGTGCCAGCGGCCCGGGCGGGAGTCGCTCAGATACGCAGTATTTT. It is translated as CASGPGGSRSDTQYF.